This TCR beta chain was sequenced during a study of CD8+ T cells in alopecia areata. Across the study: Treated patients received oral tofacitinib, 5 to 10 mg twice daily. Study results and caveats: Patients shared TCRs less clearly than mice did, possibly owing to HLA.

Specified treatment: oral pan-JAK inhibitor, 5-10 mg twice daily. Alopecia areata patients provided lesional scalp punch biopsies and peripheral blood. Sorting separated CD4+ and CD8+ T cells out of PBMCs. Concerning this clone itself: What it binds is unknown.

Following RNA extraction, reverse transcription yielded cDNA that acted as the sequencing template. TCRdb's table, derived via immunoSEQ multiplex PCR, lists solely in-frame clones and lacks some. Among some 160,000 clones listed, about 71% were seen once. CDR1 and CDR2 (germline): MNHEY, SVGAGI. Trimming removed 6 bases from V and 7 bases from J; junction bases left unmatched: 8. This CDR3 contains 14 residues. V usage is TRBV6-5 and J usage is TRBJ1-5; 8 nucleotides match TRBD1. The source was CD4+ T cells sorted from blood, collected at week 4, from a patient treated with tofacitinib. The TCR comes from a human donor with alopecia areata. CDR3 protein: CASSRGQVNQPQHF. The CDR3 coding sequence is TGTGCCAGCAGCCGGGGACAGGTTAACCAGCCCCAGCATTTT.